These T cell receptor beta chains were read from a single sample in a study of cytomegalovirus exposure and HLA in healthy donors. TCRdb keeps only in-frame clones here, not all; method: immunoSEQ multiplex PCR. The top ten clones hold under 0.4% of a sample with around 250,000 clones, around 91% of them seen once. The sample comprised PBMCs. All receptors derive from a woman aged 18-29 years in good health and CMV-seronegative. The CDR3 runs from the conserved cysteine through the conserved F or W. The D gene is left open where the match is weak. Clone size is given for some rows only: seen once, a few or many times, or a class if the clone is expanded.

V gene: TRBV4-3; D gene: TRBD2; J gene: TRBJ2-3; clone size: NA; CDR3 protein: CASSQDVRGGQDTQYF; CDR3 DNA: TGCGCCAGCAGCCAAGATGTTCGGGGGGGCCAAGATACGCAGTATTTT
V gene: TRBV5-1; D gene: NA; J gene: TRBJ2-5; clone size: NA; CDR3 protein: CASSFGRNQETQYF; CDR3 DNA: TGCGCCAGCAGCTTTGGCAGAAACCAAGAGACCCAGTACTTC
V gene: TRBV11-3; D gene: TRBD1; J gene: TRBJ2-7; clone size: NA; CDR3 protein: CASSKTGGEQYF; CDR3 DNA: TGTGCCAGCAGCAAAACAGGGGGTGAGCAGTACTTC
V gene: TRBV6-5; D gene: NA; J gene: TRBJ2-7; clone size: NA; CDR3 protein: CASSWRNQLGEQYF; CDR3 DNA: TGTGCCAGCAGTTGGAGGAACCAGTTGGGAGAGCAGTACTTC
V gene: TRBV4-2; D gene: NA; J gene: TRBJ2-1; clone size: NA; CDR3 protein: CASSQDYREREQFF; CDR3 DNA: TGTGCCAGCAGCCAAGATTATAGAGAACGAGAGCAGTTCTTC
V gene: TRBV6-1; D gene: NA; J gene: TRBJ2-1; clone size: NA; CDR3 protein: CASSEVQSPYNEQFF; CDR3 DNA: TGTGCCAGCAGTGAAGTACAGAGCCCTTACAATGAGCAGTTCTTC
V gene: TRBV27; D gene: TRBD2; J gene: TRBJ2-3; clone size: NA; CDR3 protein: CASSRLWPVLAESTDTQYF; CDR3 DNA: TGTGCCAGCAGTCGGTTGTGGCCAGTACTAGCGGAGAGCACAGATACGCAGTATTTT
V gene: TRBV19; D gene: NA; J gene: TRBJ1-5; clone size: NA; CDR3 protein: CASSIGRDGQPQHF; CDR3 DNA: TGTGCCAGTAGTATTGGCAGGGATGGGCAGCCCCAGCATTTT
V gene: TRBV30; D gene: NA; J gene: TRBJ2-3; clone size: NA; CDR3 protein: CAWTQGGADTQYF; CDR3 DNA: TGTGCCTGGACACAGGGAGGGGCAGATACGCAGTATTTT
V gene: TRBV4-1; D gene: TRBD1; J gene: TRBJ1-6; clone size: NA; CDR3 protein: CASSQRQGVDSPLHF; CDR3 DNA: TGCGCCAGCAGCCAAAGACAGGGGGTGGATTCACCCCTCCACTTT
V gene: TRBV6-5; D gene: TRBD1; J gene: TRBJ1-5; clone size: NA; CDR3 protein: CASRHQGDGNQPQHF; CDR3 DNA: TGTGCCAGCAGGCATCAGGGGGATGGCAATCAGCCCCAGCATTTT
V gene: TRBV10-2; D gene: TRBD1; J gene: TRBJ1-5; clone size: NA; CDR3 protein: CASSGTGSGNQPQHF; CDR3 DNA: TGCGCCAGCAGCGGGACAGGCTCAGGCAATCAGCCCCAGCATTTT
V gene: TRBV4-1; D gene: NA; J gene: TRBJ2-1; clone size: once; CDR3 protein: CASSQGTTGTLLPDEQFF; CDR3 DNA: TGCGCCAGCAGCCAAGGAACTACCGGGACTCTCCTTCCGGATGAGCAGTTCTTC
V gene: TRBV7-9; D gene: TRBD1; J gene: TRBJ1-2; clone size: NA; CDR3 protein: CASSSTGESYTF; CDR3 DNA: TGTGCCAGCAGCTCGACAGGGGAAAGCTACACCTTC
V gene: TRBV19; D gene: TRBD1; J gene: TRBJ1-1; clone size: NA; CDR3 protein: CASGGGLSTEAFF; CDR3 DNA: TGTGCCTCAGGGGGTGGTCTGAGTACTGAAGCTTTCTTT
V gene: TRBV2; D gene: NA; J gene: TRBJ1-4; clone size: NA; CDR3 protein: CASSDSGLNEKLFF; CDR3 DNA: TGTGCCAGCAGTGACTCAGGGTTAAATGAAAAACTGTTTTTT
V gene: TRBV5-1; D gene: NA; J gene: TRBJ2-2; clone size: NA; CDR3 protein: CASSLERDTGELFF; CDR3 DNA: TGCGCCAGCAGCTTGGAGCGGGACACCGGGGAGCTGTTTTTT
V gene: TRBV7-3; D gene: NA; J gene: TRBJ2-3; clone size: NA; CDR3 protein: CASSYAGTTSTDTQYF; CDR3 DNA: TGTGCCAGCAGCTACGCCGGGACAACTAGCACAGATACGCAGTATTTT